This TCR beta chain appears in the sequencing data of a study of blood T cell repertoires in COVID-19. Germline V gene data show CDR1 as SGHRS and CDR2 as YFSETQ. There are 14 residues in the CDR3. V was clipped by 2 bases and J by 4 bases, with 10 bases between them. Participants, about 18 to 100 years old, spanned 24 US areas. Per the original methods: Estimates of nucleated cell counts were drawn from the amplification of reference gene primers. Only in-frame clones appear in the TCRdb table, and some are missing; sequencing was by immunoSEQ multiplex PCR. V, J and clone size are those of that table, while D and trimming were read from the DNA. The repertoire holds 300,000 to 350,000 clones, roughly nine tenths seen once, with about 0.93% in the top ten.

The J gene is TRBJ2-1, the V gene TRBV5-1; D perhaps matches TRBD2 (7 bases). The receptor was isolated from a woman under 40 who had recovered from COVID-19. Source material: PBMCs or T cells enriched from blood (not recorded which). Written as DNA, the CDR3 is TGCGCCAGCAGCTTAGGGGGGGATTACAATGAGCAGTTCTTC. This sequence encodes CASSLGGDYNEQFF. The full variable domain, completed using reference TRBV5-1 and TRBJ2-1, is KAGVTQTPRYLIKTRGQQVTLSCSPISGHRSVSWYQQTPGQGLQFLFEYFSETQRNKGNFPGRFSGRQFSNSRSEMNVSTLELGDSALYLCASSLGGDYNEQFFGPGTRLTVL.